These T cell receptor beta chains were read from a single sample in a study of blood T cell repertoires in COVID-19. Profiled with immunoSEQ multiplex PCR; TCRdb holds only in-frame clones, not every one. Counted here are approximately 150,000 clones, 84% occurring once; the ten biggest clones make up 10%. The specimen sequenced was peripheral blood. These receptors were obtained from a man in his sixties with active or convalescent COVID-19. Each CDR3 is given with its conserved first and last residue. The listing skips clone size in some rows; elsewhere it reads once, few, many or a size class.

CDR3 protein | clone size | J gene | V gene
CASSVDGSGPQHF | . | TRBJ1-5 | TRBV6-4
CASKGEVEAFF | few | TRBJ1-1 | TRBV19
CASSRDAAGDTDTQYF | . | TRBJ2-3 | TRBV4-3
CASSPGTSYQETQYF | . | TRBJ2-5 | TRBV5-4
CASSPRRGNSGNTIYF | . | TRBJ1-3 | TRBV14
CAWSQTVWDYGYTF | . | TRBJ1-2 | TRBV30
CASEGRQGPTNEKLFF | once | TRBJ1-4 | TRBV2
CASSSGETQYF | . | TRBJ2-5 | TRBV11-2
CASRGPRYEQFF | . | TRBJ2-1 | TRBV11-3
CASSFGDREKTEAFF | . | TRBJ1-1 | TRBV5-1